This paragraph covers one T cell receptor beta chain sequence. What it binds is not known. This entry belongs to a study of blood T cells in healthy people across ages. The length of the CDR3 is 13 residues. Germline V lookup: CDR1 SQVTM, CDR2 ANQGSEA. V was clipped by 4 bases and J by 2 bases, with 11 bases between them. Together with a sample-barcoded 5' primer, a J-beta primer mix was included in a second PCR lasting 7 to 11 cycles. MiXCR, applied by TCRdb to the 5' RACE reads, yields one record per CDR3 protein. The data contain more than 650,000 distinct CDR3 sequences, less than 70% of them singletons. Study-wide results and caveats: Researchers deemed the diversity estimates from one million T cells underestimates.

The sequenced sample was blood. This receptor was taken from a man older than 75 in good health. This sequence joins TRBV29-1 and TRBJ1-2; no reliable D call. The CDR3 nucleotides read TGCAGCGTTGCGGACCGAGAAAACTATGGCTACACCTTC. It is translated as CSVADRENYGYTF.